The clone carrying this T cell receptor beta chain was observed once. The antigen is unknown. Germline CDR1 is SQVTM and CDR2 is ANQGSEA. The CDR3 runs 16 residues. Trimming at V came to 7 bases and at J to 0 bases, leaving 5 bases not matched to a gene. Using immunoSEQ multiplex PCR, the repertoire was profiled, and TCRdb retains in-frame clones only, with some absent. The sample lists 100,000 to 120,000 clones; 88% were seen once. The data originate from a study of T cell responses to AZD1222 COVID-19 vaccine. Regarding the study as a whole: Just 6 or 7 AZD1222 recipients were seropositive at baseline. Mostly white British, mostly female donors; authors suggested clonal diversity may be underestimated.

Material: peripheral blood, obtained on day 0 of AZD1222 vaccination. This sequence was found in an adult in good health. The chain uses TRBV29-1 and TRBJ2-6; 11 bases line up with TRBD2. CDR3 sequence: CSARLAGSSGANVLTF. CDR3 DNA: TGCAGCGCCAGACTAGCGGGAAGCTCTGGGGCCAACGTCCTGACTTTC.